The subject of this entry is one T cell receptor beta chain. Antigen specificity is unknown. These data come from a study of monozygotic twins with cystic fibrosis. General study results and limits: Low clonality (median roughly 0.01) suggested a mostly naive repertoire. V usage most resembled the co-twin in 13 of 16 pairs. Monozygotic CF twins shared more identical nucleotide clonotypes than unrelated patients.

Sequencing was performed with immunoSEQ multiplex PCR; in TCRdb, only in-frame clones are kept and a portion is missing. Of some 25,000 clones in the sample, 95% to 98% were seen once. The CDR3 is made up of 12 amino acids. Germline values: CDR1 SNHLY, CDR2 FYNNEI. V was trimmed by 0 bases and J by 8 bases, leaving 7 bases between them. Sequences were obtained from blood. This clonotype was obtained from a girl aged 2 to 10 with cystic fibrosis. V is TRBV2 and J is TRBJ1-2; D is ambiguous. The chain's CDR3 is CASSEAGVGYTF. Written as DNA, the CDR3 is TGTGCCAGCAGTGAAGCAGGCGTGGGCTACACCTTC.